The 18 T cell receptor beta chains listed next were all sequenced from one sample in a study of lymphopenia after photon versus proton radiotherapy (dated by TCRdb to about 2019). The library was built by means of the immunoSEQ multiplex PCR assay. Sourced from immuneACCESS, this table was stored by TCRdb with only in-frame sequences that have V and J called. A share of the clones is absent; for the studies checked, an unresolved V gene accounts for under half, and the remainder has no known explanation. For this sample there are around 29,000 clones; 87% appear just once. Roughly 48% of the sample goes to the ten largest clones. The sequences come from peripheral blood, collected from a patient treated with proton-based radiotherapy. The receptors originated from a woman aged 60 to 75 with cholangiocarcinoma. Some clones in this sample may be carry-over from other donors' samples.

This clone was counted between two and nine times. The chain couples TRBV11-2 to TRBJ1-2; 7 bases line up with TRBD1. CDR1 and CDR2 from the germline V gene are SGHAT and FQNNGV. CDR3 length: 13 residues. V lost 1 base, J lost 8 bases, and 4 bases stayed unmatched. The DNA for the CDR3 is TGTGCCAGCAGCTTAGGGACAGGCTCGGGCTACACCTTC. Residues: CASSLGTGSGYTF.

The chain combines TRBV27 with TRBJ2-2; D might be TRBD1 (5 bases). Trimming cost V 6 bases and J 6 bases, with 14 bases left between them. Germline assignment: CDR1 MNHEY and CDR2 SMNVEV (reference sequence). The length of the CDR3 is 14 residues. This chain's CDR3 is CASSRQMPPGELFF. CDR3 nucleotide sequence: TGTGCCAGCAGCCGACAGATGCCCCCCGGGGAGCTGTTTTTT.

DNA of the CDR3: TGTGCCAGCAGCTTAGGCCAGATCAGTGAGCAGTTCTTC. Translation gives CASSLGQISEQFF. This chain joins TRBV7-9 and TRBJ2-1; D gene unclear. Germline CDR1 is SEHNR and CDR2 is FQNEAQ (reference sequence). The V gene lost 1 base and the J gene lost 9 bases, with 10 bases spanning the gap. This CDR3 spans 13 amino acids.

This clone appeared a single time. The gene calls are TRBV5-1 and TRBJ2-5; no reliable D call. Germline CDR1 reads SGHRS; CDR2 reads YFSETQ. The germline V and J ends were trimmed by 4 bases and 4 bases, with 11 bases remaining between them. The CDR3 spans 13 residues. CDR3 sequence (DNA): TGCGCCAGCAGCGCATTGCAAGGAGAGACCCAGTACTTC. Translation: CASSALQGETQYF.

This rearrangement joins TRBV7-9 to TRBJ2-2; possible D gene TRBD2, 6 bases. Trimming shortened V by 8 bases and J by 6 bases, and 13 bases separated the two germline ends. In germline, CDR1 is SEHNR, CDR2 FQNEAQ (reference sequence). The CDR3 is made up of 13 amino acids. In DNA, the CDR3 is TGTGCCAGCGGCTACGGGGGTTCCGGGGAGCTGTTTTTT. It is translated as CASGYGGSGELFF.

This sequence joins TRBV6-1 and TRBJ1-6, with no clear D. V lost 6 bases to trimming and J lost 4 bases, with 13 bases between them. This CDR3 has 15 residues. The germline V gene has CDR1 MNHNS and CDR2 SASEGT. The CDR3 DNA follows: TGTGCCAGCAGAGTTAACCCCTCGTATAATTCACCCCTCCACTTT. Its protein is CASRVNPSYNSPLHF.

This clone came up a few times. The V call is TRBV6-6, the J call TRBJ1-1; D is undetermined. The V end lost 3 bases, the J end lost 1 base, and 6 bases lay between the germline ends. The germline gives CDR1 MNHNY, CDR2 SVGAGI (reference sequence). There are 13 residues in the CDR3. The CDR3: CASSYSQNTEAFF. CDR3 bases: TGTGCCAGCAGTTATTCTCAGAACACTGAAGCTTTCTTT.

The chain employs TRBV4-1 and TRBJ2-7; unclear D gene. V was shortened by 0 bases and J by 3 bases, with 9 bases between the two germline ends. This CDR3 is 14 amino acids long. From germline, CDR1 is MGHRA and CDR2 YSYEKL. CDR3: CASSQEGLNYEQYF. In DNA form, the CDR3 reads TGCGCCAGCAGCCAAGAGGGTTTAAACTACGAGCAGTACTTC.

CDR3 protein: CASSYSLGYGYTF. The CDR3 DNA sequence: TGTGCCAGCAGTTACTCATTAGGCTATGGCTACACCTTC. This chain uses TRBV6-5 with TRBJ1-2; D gene unclear. The CDR3 consists of 13 residues. Trimming removed 0 bases from V and 4 bases from J, with 6 bases in between. Germline V gives CDR1 MNHEY, CDR2 SVGAGI.

Note on this clone: A junction end diverges from the germline sequence, so it may reflect a read error. J is TRBJ2-7 and V is TRBV18, with D perhaps TRBD2 (5 bases). CDR3 length: 12 amino acids. Germline V CDR1 and CDR2: KGHSH, LQKENI. CDR3: CASSPPGYGQYF. The CDR3 coding sequence is TGTGCCAGCTCACCCCCGGGATACGGGCAGTACTTC.

The V gene is TRBV7-8, the J gene TRBJ2-7; D is uncertain. The V and J ends lost 2 bases and 2 bases respectively, with 10 bases between them. This CDR3 has 14 amino acids. The V gene's germline CDR1 is SGHVS and CDR2 FQNEAQ. The CDR3 nucleotides read TGTGCCAGCAGCTTATACGACCGTGCCTACGAGCAGTACTTC. Amino acid sequence: CASSLYDRAYEQYF.

The V and J genes are TRBV5-1 and TRBJ1-5, with a weak D call TRBD1 (5 bases). The CDR3 extends over 14 amino acids. Germline V gene sequence: CDR1 SGHRS, CDR2 YFSETQ. The V end lost 0 bases, the J end lost 6 bases, and 10 bases lay between the germline ends. Here the CDR3 reads CASSLVDTGQPQHF. CDR3 DNA sequence: TGCGCCAGCAGCTTGGTGGACACCGGTCAGCCCCAGCATTTT.

The table lists this clone with a few counts. This chain uses TRBV5-1 with TRBJ1-2; 7 nucleotides match TRBD1. Unmatched junction bases numbered 8, after V lost 0 bases and J lost 9 bases. Germline CDR1 reads SGHRS; CDR2 reads YFSETQ. The CDR3 spans 14 residues. The CDR3 protein is CASSLGQGLASYTF. Written as DNA, the CDR3 is TGCGCCAGCAGCTTGGGACAGGGACTTGCAAGCTACACCTTC.

The chain combines TRBV9 with TRBJ1-1; 8 nucleotides line up with TRBD1. V shed 3 bases, J shed 4 bases, and the junction held 2 bases outside the gene matches. CDR3 length equals 13 residues. Germline CDR1 and CDR2: SGDLS and YYNGEE. The CDR3 is CASSATGGTEAFF. CDR3 sequence (DNA): TGTGCCAGCAGCGCAACAGGGGGCACTGAAGCTTTCTTT.

This sequence joins TRBV6-5 and TRBJ2-2; perhaps TRBD2 as D (6 bases). The CDR3 is 16 residues long. Germline V lookup: CDR1 MNHEY, CDR2 SVGAGI. The V and J ends lost 0 bases and 2 bases respectively, with 10 bases between them. The CDR3 nucleotides read TGTGCCAGCAGTTACTCTTCTAGCGCAAACACCGGGGAGCTGTTTTTT. Translation: CASSYSSSANTGELFF.

The chain links TRBV19 to TRBJ1-2, with D unresolved. Trimming took 6 bases from V and 2 from J, leaving 4 bases between them. The length of the CDR3 is 11 residues. The germline gives CDR1 LNHDA, CDR2 SQIVND (reference sequence). CDR3 loop: CASRRNYGYTF. The DNA of the CDR3 is TGTGCCAGTAGACGAAACTATGGCTACACCTTC.

The chain couples TRBV5-1 to TRBJ2-3, with TRBD2 as a possible D gene (6 bases). Germline CDR1 SGHRS, CDR2 YFSETQ. There are 15 residues in the CDR3. V lost 4 bases and J lost 0, with 12 bases in between. The CDR3 DNA sequence: TGCGCCAGCAGCCTCGGGGGTTATAGCACAGATACGCAGTATTTT. Protein sequence: CASSLGGYSTDTQYF.

The V and J genes are TRBV2 and TRBJ1-1, with 7 bases fitting TRBD1. The CDR3 runs to 14 residues. V lost 4 bases to trimming and J lost 0 bases; unmatched junction nucleotides: 2. CDR1 and CDR2 from the germline V gene are SNHLY and FYNNEI. CDR3 nucleotides: TGTGCCAGCAGTGGACAGGGCATGAACACTGAAGCTTTCTTT. This encodes CASSGQGMNTEAFF.